Below are 3 T cell receptor beta chains sequenced from a single sample in a study of OX40 agonist ivuxolimab in advanced cancers. Profiled with immunoSEQ multiplex PCR; TCRdb holds only in-frame clones, not every one. The sample holds under 65,000 clones; more than 75% are singletons and the top ten take about 3%. The sample was CD4+ or CD8+ T cells sorted from blood, taken in a trial of the OX40 agonist ivuxolimab. Receptors were obtained from an adult with an advanced solid tumor such as melanoma, head and neck, liver or kidney cancer.

This chain uses TRBV7-2 with TRBJ2-2; D gene ambiguous. Germline loops: CDR1 SGHTA, CDR2 FQGNSA. V was shortened by 4 bases and J by 1 base, with 4 bases between the two germline ends. CDR3 size: 13 residues. CDR3 residues: CASSWRNTGELFF. CDR3 bases: TGTGCCAGCAGCTGGAGGAACACCGGGGAGCTGTTTTTT.

The chain links TRBV7-2 to TRBJ1-4; TRBD1 agrees at 8 bases. The CDR3 is made up of 14 amino acids. The J segment lost 8 bases and the V segment lost 2 bases, leaving 4 bases of the junction unmatched. The V gene's germline CDR1 is SGHTA and CDR2 FQGNSA. The DNA for the CDR3 is TGTGCCAGCAGCTTACAGGGGGCGGGGGAAAAACTGTTTTTT. The encoded protein is CASSLQGAGEKLFF.

V gene TRBV19 combines with J gene TRBJ2-3, with TRBD1 matching over 9 bases. Germline CDR1 reads LNHDA; CDR2 reads SQIVND (reference sequence). The V gene end was trimmed by 5 bases and the J gene end by 1 base; junction bases not matched to a gene: 4. The CDR3 contains 15 residues. This chain's CDR3 is CASSPDRGGTDTQYF. CDR3 nucleotides: TGTGCCAGTAGTCCGGACAGGGGCGGCACAGATACGCAGTATTTT.